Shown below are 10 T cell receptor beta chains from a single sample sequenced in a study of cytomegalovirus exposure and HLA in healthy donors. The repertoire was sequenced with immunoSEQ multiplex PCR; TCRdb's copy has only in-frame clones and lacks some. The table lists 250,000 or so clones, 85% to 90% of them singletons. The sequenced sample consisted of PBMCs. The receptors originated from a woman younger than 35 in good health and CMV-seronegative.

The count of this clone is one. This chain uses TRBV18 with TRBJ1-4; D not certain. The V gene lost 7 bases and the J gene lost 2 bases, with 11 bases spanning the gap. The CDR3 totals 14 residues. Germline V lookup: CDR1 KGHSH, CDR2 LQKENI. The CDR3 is CASLSTETNEKLFF. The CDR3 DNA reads TGTGCCAGCTTATCAACAGAGACTAATGAAAAACTGTTTTTT.

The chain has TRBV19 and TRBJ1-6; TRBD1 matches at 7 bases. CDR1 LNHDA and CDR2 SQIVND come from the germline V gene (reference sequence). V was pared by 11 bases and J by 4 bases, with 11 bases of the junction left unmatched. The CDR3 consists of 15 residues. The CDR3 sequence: CASTPGTVYNSPLHF. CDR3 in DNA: TGTGCCTCTACCCCCGGGACAGTATATAATTCACCCCTCCACTTT.

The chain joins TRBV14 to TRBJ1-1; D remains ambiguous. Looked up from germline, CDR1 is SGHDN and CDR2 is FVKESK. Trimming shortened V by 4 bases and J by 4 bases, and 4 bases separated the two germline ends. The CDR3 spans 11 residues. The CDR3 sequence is CASSLGTEAFF. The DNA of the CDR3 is TGTGCCAGCAGCCTCGGCACTGAAGCTTTCTTT.

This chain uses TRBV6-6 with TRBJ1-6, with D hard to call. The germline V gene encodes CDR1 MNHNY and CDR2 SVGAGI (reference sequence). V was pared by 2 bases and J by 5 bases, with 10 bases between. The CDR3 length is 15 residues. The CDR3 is CASSYSGQNNSPLHF. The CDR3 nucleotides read TGTGCCAGCAGTTACAGTGGGCAGAATAATTCACCCCTCCACTTT.

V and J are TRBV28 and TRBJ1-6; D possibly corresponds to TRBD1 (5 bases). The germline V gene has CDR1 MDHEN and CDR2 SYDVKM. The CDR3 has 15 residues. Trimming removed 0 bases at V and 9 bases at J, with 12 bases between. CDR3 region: CASSLWGRGTSPLHF. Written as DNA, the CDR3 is TGTGCCAGCAGTTTATGGGGTAGGGGTACTTCACCCCTCCACTTT.

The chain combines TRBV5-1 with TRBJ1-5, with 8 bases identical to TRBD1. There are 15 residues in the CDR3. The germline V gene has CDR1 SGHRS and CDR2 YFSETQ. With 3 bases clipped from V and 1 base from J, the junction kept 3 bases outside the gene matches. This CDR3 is CASSSTGGSNQPQHF. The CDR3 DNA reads TGCGCCAGCAGCTCCACAGGGGGGAGCAATCAGCCCCAGCATTTT.

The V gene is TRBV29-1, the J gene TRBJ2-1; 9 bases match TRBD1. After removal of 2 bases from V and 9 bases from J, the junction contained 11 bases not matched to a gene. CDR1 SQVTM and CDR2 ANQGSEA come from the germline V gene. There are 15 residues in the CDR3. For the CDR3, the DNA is TGCAGCGTTGAAAGAGGGACAGGGTACCGCATTGAGCAGTTCTTC. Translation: CSVERGTGYRIEQFF.

The CDR3 bases are TGCGCCAGCAGCCAAAGGGACAGGGCCGGGGAGCTGTTTTTT. It encodes CASSQRDRAGELFF. The chain is built from TRBV4-1 and TRBJ2-2, with TRBD1 matching over 9 bases. The CDR3 runs 14 residues. V dropped 2 bases and J dropped 6; count of bases not matched to a gene: 1. Germline V gene sequence: CDR1 MGHRA, CDR2 YSYEKL.

CDR3 sequence (DNA): TGTGCCAGCACCATAGGACAGCCGACATACGAGCAGTACTTC. Residues: CASTIGQPTYEQYF. V gene TRBV28 combines with J gene TRBJ2-7; weak D call: TRBD1 (6 bases). The V end was cut by 7 bases, the J end by 4 bases, with 17 bases between. Germline values: CDR1 MDHEN, CDR2 SYDVKM. The CDR3 is 14 residues long.

CDR3 nucleotides: TGCGCCAGCAGCCAAGGGGCGGACAGGGCATCGTATGGCTACACCTTC. Its translation is CASSQGADRASYGYTF. The chain links TRBV4-1 to TRBJ1-2; TRBD1 aligns across 8 bases. This CDR3 contains 16 residues. V shed 1 base and J 5 bases; nucleotides not matched to a gene: 9. The germline V gene has CDR1 MGHRA and CDR2 YSYEKL.